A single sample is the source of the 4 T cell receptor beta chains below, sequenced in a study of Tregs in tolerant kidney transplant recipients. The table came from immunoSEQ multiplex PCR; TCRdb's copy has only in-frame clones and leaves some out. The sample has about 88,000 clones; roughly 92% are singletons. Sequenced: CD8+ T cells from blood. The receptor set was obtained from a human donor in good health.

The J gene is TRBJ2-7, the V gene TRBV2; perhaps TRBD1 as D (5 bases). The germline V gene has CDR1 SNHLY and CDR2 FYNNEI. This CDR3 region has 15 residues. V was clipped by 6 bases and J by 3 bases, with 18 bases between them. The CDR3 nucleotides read TGTGCCAGCAGCGAATGGGTGACAGAGGACTACGAGCAGTACTTC. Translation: CASSEWVTEDYEQYF.

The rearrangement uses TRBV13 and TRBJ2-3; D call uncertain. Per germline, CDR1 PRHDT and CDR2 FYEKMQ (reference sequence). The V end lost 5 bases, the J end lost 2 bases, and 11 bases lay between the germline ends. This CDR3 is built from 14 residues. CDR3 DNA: TGTGCCAGCAGCCAAGGGTCATACACAGATACGCAGTATTTT. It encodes CASSQGSYTDTQYF.

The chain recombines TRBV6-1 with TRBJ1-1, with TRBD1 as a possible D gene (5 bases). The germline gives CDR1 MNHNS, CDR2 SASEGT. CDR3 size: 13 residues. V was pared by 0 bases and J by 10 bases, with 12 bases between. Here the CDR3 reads CASSEALQVSAFF. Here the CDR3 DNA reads TGTGCCAGCAGTGAAGCCCTACAGGTTTCAGCTTTCTTT.

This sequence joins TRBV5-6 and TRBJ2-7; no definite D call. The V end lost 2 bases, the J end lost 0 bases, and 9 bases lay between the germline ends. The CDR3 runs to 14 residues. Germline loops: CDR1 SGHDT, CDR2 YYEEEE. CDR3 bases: TGTGCCAGCAGCTTCCCGGACCACTCCTACGAGCAGTACTTC. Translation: CASSFPDHSYEQYF.